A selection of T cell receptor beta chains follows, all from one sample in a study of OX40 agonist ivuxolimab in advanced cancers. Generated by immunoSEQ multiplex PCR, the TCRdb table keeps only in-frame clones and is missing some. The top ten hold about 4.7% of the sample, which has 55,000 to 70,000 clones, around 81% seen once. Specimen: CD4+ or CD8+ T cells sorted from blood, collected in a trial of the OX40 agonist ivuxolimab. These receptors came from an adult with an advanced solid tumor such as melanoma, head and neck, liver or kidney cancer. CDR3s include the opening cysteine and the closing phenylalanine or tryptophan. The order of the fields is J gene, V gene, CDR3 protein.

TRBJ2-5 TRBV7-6 CASSLVGTSVETQYF
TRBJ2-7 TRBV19 CASSIEATAYEQYF
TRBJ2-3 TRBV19 CASSIRATSEADTQYF
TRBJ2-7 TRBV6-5 CASSSGTSGTGREQYF
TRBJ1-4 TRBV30 CAWSEVPTNEKLFF
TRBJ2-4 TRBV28 CASSLASGTLAKNIQYF
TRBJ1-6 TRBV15 CATSRTGLSSPLHF
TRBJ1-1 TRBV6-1 CASSELPANTEAFF
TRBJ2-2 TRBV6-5 CASSRTQGLTGELFF
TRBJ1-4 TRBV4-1 CASSPQGRNEKLFF
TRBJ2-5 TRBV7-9 CASSPGLAKQETQYF
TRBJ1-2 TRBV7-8 CASSPPGTGVGYTF
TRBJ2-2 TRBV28 CASRTGQSPGELFF
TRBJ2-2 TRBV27 CASRMNTGELFF
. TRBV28 CASSSPGTGTRNEQYF
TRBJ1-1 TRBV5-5 CASSLLQGATRSSAEAFF
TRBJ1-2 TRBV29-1 CSVEETNYGYTF
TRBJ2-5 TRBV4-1 CASSQLAGGGLQETQYF
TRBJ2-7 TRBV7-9 CASSAALLEQYF
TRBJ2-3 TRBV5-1 CASSLELVGTDTQYF
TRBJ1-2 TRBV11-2 CASSPSGSSGYTF
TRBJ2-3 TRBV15 CATSRDSSIDTQYF
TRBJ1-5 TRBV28 CASSLWGSTGNQPQHF
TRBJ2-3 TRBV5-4 CASSRGGPSESTDTQYF
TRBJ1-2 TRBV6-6 CASSYPTGGKGYTF
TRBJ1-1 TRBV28 CASSPPRGRGSTEAFF
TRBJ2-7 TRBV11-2 CASSLVYVETGYEQYF
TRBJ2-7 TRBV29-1 CSVWGLGLAAEQYF
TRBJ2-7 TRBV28 CASSLQRGASYEQYF
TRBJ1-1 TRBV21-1 CASSTHGGLGDTEAFF
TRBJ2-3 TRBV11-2 CASSYQLAATQYF
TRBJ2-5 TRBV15 CATSRDRSQETQYF
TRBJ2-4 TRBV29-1 CSVEILQWDKNIQYF
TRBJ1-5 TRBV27 CASSLRGADQPQHF
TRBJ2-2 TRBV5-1 CASSPESWSTGELFF
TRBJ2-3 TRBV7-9 CASSLSSITDTQYF
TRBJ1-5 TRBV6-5 CASRPFRGSNQPQHF
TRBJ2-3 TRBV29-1 CSVSTGDTQYF
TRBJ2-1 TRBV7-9 CASSPRTTGHNEQFF
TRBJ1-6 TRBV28 CASSPGIPGQGNNSPLHF
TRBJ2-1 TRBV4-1 CASSLHSSGRPYNEQFF
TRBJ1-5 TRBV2 CASRPDSYSNQPQHF
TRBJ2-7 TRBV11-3 CASSSPRVGSYEQYF
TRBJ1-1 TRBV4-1 CASIDLTGWSTEAFF
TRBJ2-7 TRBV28 CASIDRSYEQYF
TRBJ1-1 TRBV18 CASSRWTGGAGVNTEAFF
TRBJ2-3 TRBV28 CASSFEQIRTDTQYF